These 17 T cell receptor beta chains share one sample of origin, sequenced in a study of OX40 agonist ivuxolimab in advanced cancers. To prepare the library, the immunoSEQ multiplex PCR assay was applied. What TCRdb holds here is the immuneACCESS table cut down to in-frame rearrangements. Part of the clones is not present; checked against another copy, under half of the missing clones reflect an unresolved V gene, and the others are unexplained. This sample is represented by tens of thousands of clones; around 90% of them were singletons. Of the sample, about 0.8% is held by the ten largest clones. Sequencing used CD4+ or CD8+ T cells sorted from blood, obtained in a trial of the OX40 agonist ivuxolimab. These receptors came from an adult with an advanced solid tumor such as melanoma, head and neck, liver or kidney cancer.

The chain joins TRBV19 to TRBJ1-5, with D possibly being TRBD1 (6 bases). Trimming stripped 4 bases from V and 0 bases from J, with 16 bases between. The CDR3 loop spans 17 amino acids. Germline CDR1 is LNHDA and CDR2 is SQIVND (reference sequence). The CDR3 loop is CASSKQGPYDSNQPQHF. Written as DNA, the CDR3 is TGTGCCAGTAGTAAACAGGGACCCTATGATAGCAATCAGCCCCAGCATTTT.

The chain carries TRBV19 and TRBJ1-1; 8 nucleotides agree with TRBD1. CDR1 is LNHDA, CDR2 SQIVND, per germline (reference sequence). J was trimmed by 5 bases and V by 7 bases; bases with no gene match: 6. The CDR3 runs 13 residues. CDR3 loop: CASTRQGRTEAFF. The CDR3 DNA follows: TGTGCCAGTACTAGACAGGGGAGGACTGAAGCTTTCTTT.

The rearrangement links TRBV9 to TRBJ2-7; 7 nucleotides agree with TRBD2. V lost 0 bases, J lost 5 bases, and 8 bases stayed unmatched. The CDR3 has 15 residues. The germline CDR1 and CDR2 sequences are SGDLS and YYNGEE. The CDR3 coding sequence is TGTGCCAGCAGCGTAGCTGGGGGAGGGAGCCACGAGCAGTACTTC. It specifies CASSVAGGGSHEQYF. Together with reference TRBV9 and TRBJ2-7, the CDR3 gives the full variable domain: DSGVTQTPKHLITATGQRVTLRCSPRSGDLSVYWYQQSLDQGLQFLIQYYNGEERAKGNILERFSAQQFPDLHSELNLSSLELGDSALYFCASSVAGGGSHEQYFGPGTRLTVT.

J is TRBJ1-2 and V is TRBV9; D is perhaps TRBD1 (5 bases). Trimming took off 7 bases at V and 5 bases at J, with 18 bases between the two ends. The germline gives CDR1 SGDLS, CDR2 YYNGEE. This CDR3 spans 14 amino acids. CDR3 in amino acids: CASGSMGTRYGYTF. The CDR3 DNA reads as TGTGCCAGCGGGAGCATGGGGACTCGTTATGGCTACACCTTC.

The rearrangement uses TRBV2 and TRBJ2-7; D possibly corresponds to TRBD1 (5 bases). The germline CDR1 and CDR2 sequences are SNHLY and FYNNEI. The CDR3 loop spans 14 amino acids. The ends were cut back, 7 bases at V and 2 bases at J, with 15 bases in the middle. The CDR3 loop is CASKGSADPYEQYF. The CDR3 DNA reads as TGTGCCAGCAAGGGGTCGGCAGATCCCTACGAGCAGTACTTC.

The chain joins TRBV28 to TRBJ2-1, with a possible D match to TRBD1 (5 bases). The CDR3 sequence is 12 residues long. Germline V CDR1 and CDR2: MDHEN, SYDVKM. The CDR3 loop is CSIQGSYNEQFF. CDR3 coding DNA: TGTTCTATCCAGGGCTCCTACAATGAGCAGTTCTTC. Filled out from reference TRBV28 and TRBJ2-1, the complete variable domain reads DVKVTQSSRYLVKRTGEKVFLECVQDMDHENMFWYRQDPGLGLRLIYFSYDVKMKEKGDIPEGYSVSREKKERFSLILESASTNQTSMYLCSIQGSYNEQFFGPGTRLTVL.

The CDR3 region is CASSLEGTSVREQYF. The CDR3 DNA follows: TGTGCCAGCAGCTTAGAGGGGACTAGCGTGCGCGAGCAGTACTTC. The V and J genes are TRBV7-2 and TRBJ2-7, with 10 bases aligning to TRBD2. J lost 6 bases, V lost 1 base, and 6 bases had no gene match. The CDR3 is 15 amino acids. Germline V gene lookup returns CDR1 SGHTA and CDR2 FQGNSA.

The rearrangement links TRBV28 to TRBJ1-4, with D perhaps matching TRBD1 (6 bases). Trimming removed 10 bases at V and 8 bases at J, with 17 bases between. The CDR3 contains 13 residues. Germline lookup yields CDR1 MDHEN and CDR2 SYDVKM. The CDR3 bases are TGTGCCACCGGGGGCCCGTTAAGAGAAAAACTGTTTTTT. Translation: CATGGPLREKLFF.

The chain employs TRBV2 and TRBJ2-7; perhaps D is TRBD1 or TRBD2 (5 bases each). This CDR3 region has 13 residues. Germline lookup yields CDR1 SNHLY and CDR2 FYNNEI. V dropped 4 bases and J dropped 2 bases, with 9 bases sitting between them. The CDR3 loop reads CASSVGTAYEQYF. CDR3 DNA: TGTGCCAGCAGTGTAGGGACGGCCTACGAGCAGTACTTC.

The rearrangement joins TRBV2 to TRBJ2-7; TRBD1 agrees at 9 bases. J was trimmed by 7 bases and V by 5 bases; bases with no gene match: 6. This CDR3 comprises 13 residues. CDR1 SNHLY and CDR2 FYNNEI come from the germline V gene. The CDR3 nucleotides are TGTGCCAGCAGTCCAGAGACAGGGGGGGAGCAGTACTTC. Its protein product is CASSPETGGEQYF.

This clone came up once. The J gene is TRBJ2-7, the V gene TRBV7-3; D is tentatively TRBD1 or TRBD2 (5 bases each). Looked up from germline, CDR1 is SGHTA and CDR2 is FQGTGA. The V end lost 4 bases, the J end lost 6 bases, and 16 bases lay between the germline ends. The CDR3 has 14 amino acids. This CDR3 is CASSSTVSGTEQYF. CDR3 DNA sequence: TGTGCCAGCAGCTCAACAGTATCCGGGACCGAGCAGTACTTC. Combining the CDR3 with reference TRBV7-3 and TRBJ2-7 gives the whole variable domain GAGVSQTPSNKVTEKGKYVELRCDPISGHTALYWYRQSLGQGPEFLIYFQGTGAADDSGLPNDRFFAVRPEGSVSTLKIQRTERGDSAVYLCASSSTVSGTEQYFGPGTRLTVT.

The rearrangement uses TRBV7-2 and TRBJ2-7, with a weak D call TRBD1 (5 bases). CDR3 length: 14 residues. The V end lost 6 bases, the J end lost 6 bases, and 18 bases lay between the germline ends. Per germline, CDR1 SGHTA and CDR2 FQGNSA. CDR3 residues: CASRRGREVTEQYF. DNA of the CDR3: TGTGCCAGCAGACGCGGCAGGGAAGTGACCGAGCAGTACTTC.

This sequence joins TRBV27 and TRBJ2-3; 9 positions agree with TRBD2. CDR3 size: 15 residues. Per the germline V gene, CDR1 is MNHEY and CDR2 is SMNVEV (reference sequence). The V and J ends lost 6 bases and 4 bases, in that order; junction bases with no gene match: 8. The CDR3 spells CASSPLAGVPDTQYF. The CDR3 nucleotides are TGTGCCAGCAGCCCTTTAGCGGGAGTCCCAGATACGCAGTATTTT.

The V gene is TRBV5-6, the J gene TRBJ2-1; 10 bases are a match to TRBD1. The germline gives CDR1 SGHDT, CDR2 YYEEEE. The V gene end was trimmed by 6 bases and the J gene end by 7 bases; junction bases not matched to a gene: 7. This CDR3 is built from 14 residues. The CDR3 spells CASNGDRGRNEQFF. CDR3 DNA: TGTGCCAGCAACGGGGACAGGGGAAGAAATGAGCAGTTCTTC.

In its sample, this clone was seen once. This sequence joins TRBV29-1 and TRBJ2-7; a possible D gene is TRBD2 (6 bases). CDR1 and CDR2 from the germline V gene are SQVTM and ANQGSEA. The CDR3 contains 15 residues. V lost 3 bases and J lost 0, with 15 bases in between. CDR3 bases: TGCAGCGTTGAGGGCGTGGGGAGGAGCTCCTACGAGCAGTACTTC. This codes for CSVEGVGRSSYEQYF.

The J gene is TRBJ2-3, the V gene TRBV29-1, with 9 positions matching TRBD1. Germline trimming cut 4 bases from V and 5 bases from J; bases unmatched to any gene: 4. The CDR3 runs to 13 residues. Per the germline V gene, CDR1 is SQVTM and CDR2 is ANQGSEA. CDR3 in amino acids: CSVGGTGQDTQYF. The DNA for the CDR3 is TGCAGCGTTGGGGGGACAGGGCAAGATACGCAGTATTTT.

This clone was counted only a few times. This chain connects TRBV27 to TRBJ2-7; 7 bases align to TRBD1. Germline CDR1 and CDR2: MNHEY and SMNVEV (reference sequence). The CDR3 sequence is 15 residues long. Germline trimming cut 5 bases from V and 2 bases from J; bases unmatched to any gene: 9. This chain's CDR3 is CASSAPRTGAYEQYF. CDR3 bases: TGTGCCAGCAGTGCTCCCCGGACAGGCGCCTACGAGCAGTACTTC.